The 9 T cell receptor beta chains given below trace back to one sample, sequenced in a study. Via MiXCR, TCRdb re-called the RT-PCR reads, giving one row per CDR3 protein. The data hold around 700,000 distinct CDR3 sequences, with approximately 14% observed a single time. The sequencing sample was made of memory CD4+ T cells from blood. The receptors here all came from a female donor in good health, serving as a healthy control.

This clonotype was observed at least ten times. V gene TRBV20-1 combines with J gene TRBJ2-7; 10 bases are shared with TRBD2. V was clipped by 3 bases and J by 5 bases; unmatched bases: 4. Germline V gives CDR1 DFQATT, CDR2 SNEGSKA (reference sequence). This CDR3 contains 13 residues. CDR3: CSASGLAAHEQYF. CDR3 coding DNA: TGCAGTGCTAGCGGACTAGCGGCTCACGAGCAGTACTTC.

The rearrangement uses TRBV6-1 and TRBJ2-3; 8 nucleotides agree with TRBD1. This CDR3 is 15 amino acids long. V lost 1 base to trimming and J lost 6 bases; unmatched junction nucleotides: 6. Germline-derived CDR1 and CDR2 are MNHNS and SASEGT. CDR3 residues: CASSEGGQGGDTQYF. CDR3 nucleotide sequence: TGTGCCAGCAGTGAAGGTGGACAGGGTGGTGATACGCAGTATTTT.

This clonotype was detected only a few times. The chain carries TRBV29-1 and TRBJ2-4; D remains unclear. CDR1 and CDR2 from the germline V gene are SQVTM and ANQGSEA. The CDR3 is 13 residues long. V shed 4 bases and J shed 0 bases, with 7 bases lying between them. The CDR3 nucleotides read TGCAGCGTTGTAGTGGGAGCCAAAAACATTCAGTACTTC. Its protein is CSVVVGAKNIQYF.

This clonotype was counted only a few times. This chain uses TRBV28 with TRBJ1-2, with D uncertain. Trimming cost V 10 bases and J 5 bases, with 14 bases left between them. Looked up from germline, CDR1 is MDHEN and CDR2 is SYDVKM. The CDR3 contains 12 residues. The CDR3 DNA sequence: TGTGCCATCTCACGCTTTGGGTATGGCTACACCTTC. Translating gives CAISRFGYGYTF.

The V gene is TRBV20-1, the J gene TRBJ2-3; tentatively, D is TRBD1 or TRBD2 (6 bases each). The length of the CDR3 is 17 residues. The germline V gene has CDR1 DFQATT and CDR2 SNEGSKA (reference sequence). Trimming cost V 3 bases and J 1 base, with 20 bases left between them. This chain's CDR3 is CSARGRDNRRGTDTQYF. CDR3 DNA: TGCAGTGCTAGGGGCCGGGACAACCGGAGGGGCACAGATACGCAGTATTTT.

CDR3 residues: CASSVSGSLGNTIYF. CDR3 in DNA: TGTGCCAGCAGTGTATCGGGTTCCTTGGGGAACACCATATATTTT. The chain couples TRBV6-1 to TRBJ1-3; D uncertain. The CDR3 sequence is 15 residues long. Trimming took off 4 bases at V and 7 bases at J, with 17 bases between the two ends. Germline CDR1 reads MNHNS; CDR2 reads SASEGT.

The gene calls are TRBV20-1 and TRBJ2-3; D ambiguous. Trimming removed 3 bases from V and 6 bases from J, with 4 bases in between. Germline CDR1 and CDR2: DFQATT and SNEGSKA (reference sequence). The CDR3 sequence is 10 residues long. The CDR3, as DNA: TGCAGTGCTAGGGGGGATACGCAGTATTTT. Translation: CSARGDTQYF.

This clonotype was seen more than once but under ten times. The CDR3 DNA is TGTGCCAGCAGCCCCTCCGCGGGGGCGGGGGAGACCCAGTACTTC. This codes for CASSPSAGAGETQYF. The chain joins TRBV7-9 to TRBJ2-5, with D perhaps TRBD2 (7 bases). The CDR3 loop spans 15 amino acids. V lost 5 bases and J lost 5, with 18 bases in between. Germline CDR1 SEHNR, CDR2 FQNEAQ (reference sequence).

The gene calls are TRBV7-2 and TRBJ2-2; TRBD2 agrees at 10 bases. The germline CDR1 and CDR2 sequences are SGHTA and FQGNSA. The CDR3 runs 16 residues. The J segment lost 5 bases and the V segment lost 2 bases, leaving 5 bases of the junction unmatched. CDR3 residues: CASSLSASGRTGELFF. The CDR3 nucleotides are TGTGCCAGCAGCTTATCGGCTAGCGGGAGAACCGGGGAGCTGTTTTTT.